This T cell receptor beta chain was documented in a study of vaccination and CD4 T cells after COVID-19. Study conclusions and caveats: SARS-CoV-2-reactive clonotype medians increased from around 19 to 38, not significantly.

Oncomine TCR Beta short-read sequencing was applied to DNA from cultured CD4+ T cells. Each CDR3 protein is one row after TCRdb ran MiXCR on the PCR reads. Of roughly 3,800 distinct CDR3 sequences listed, 16% are singletons. About this clonotype itself: Its antigen is as yet unknown.

The V and J ends lost 2 bases and 1 base respectively, with 5 bases between them. CDR3 size: 13 residues. Noted treatment: approximately 10-day PBMC culture with coronavirus spike peptide pools or control peptides (ViraFEST assay). The rearrangement joins TRBV12-3 or TRBV12-4 to TRBJ1-1; no clear D. Sequenced: CD4+ T cells from blood, cultured in vitro. The origin of this receptor is a human donor who had recovered from COVID-19. CDR3 DNA sequence: TGTGCCAGCAGTTTACTCTCGAACACTGAAGCTTTCTTT. Translating it yields CASSLLSNTEAFF.